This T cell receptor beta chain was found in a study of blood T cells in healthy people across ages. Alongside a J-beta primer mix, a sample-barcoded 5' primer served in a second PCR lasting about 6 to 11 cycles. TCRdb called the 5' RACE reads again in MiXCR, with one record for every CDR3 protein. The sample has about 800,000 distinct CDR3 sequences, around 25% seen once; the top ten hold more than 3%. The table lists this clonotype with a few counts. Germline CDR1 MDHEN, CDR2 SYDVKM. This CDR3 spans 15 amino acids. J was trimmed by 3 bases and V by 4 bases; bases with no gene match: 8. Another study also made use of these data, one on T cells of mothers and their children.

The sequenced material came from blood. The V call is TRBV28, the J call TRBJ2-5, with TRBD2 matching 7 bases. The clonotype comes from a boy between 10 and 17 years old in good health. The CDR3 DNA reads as TGTGCCAGCAGTTCCCATGGACTAGGAGAAGAGACCCAGTACTTC. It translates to CASSSHGLGEETQYF.